This T cell receptor (beta chain) was captured in a study of somatic mutations in cytotoxic T cells in rheumatoid arthritis. Turning to the study itself: Certain V beta antibody-stained T-cell populations, V beta1+ cells sequenced for TCRB among them, were flow-sorted to nearly 100% purity. Study-wide points: Nobody knew which antigens the expanded CD8+ clones targeted. A rise in CD8+ clonality with age was seen in rheumatoid arthritis patients but not in healthy controls. Patients with a largest CD8+ clone exceeding 20% of CD8+ cells numbered about an eighth of the 65.

This table comes from immunoSEQ multiplex PCR, and its TCRdb copy is limited to in-frame clones, with some not included. The table shows roughly 20,000 clones, with roughly nine tenths occurring only once. Germline values: CDR1 LGHNT, CDR2 FRNRAP. Trimming took off 3 bases at V and 5 bases at J, with 10 bases between the two ends. This CDR3 spans 13 amino acids. A note on this clone: Its antigen is unknown.

The V gene is TRBV12-5, the J gene TRBJ1-1; TRBD1 is a possible D gene (5 bases). Sequences were obtained from CD8+ T cells sorted from blood. The sequence derives from a man aged 35 to 55 in good health. The CDR3 sequence is CASGLDRRTEAFF. CDR3 bases: TGTGCTAGTGGTTTAGACAGAAGAACTGAAGCTTTCTTT.